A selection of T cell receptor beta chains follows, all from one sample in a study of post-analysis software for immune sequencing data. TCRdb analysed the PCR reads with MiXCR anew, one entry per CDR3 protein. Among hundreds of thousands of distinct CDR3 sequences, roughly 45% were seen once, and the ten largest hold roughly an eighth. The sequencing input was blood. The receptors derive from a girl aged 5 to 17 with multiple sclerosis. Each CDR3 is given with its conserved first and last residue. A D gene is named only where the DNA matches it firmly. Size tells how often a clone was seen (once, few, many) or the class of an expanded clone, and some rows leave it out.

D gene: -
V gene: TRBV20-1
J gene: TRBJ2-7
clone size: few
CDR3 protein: CSARDWSGASSYEQYF
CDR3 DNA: TGCAGTGCTAGAGATTGGTCCGGGGCCAGCTCCTACGAGCAGTACTTC

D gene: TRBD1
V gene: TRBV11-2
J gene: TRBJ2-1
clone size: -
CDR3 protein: CASSLDTGTGFDEQFF
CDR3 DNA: TGTGCCAGCAGCTTAGATACCGGGACAGGGTTCGATGAGCAGTTCTTC

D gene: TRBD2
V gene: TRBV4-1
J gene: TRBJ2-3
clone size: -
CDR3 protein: CASSRQTSGSAETQYF
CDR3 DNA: TGCGCCAGCAGCCGCCAGACTAGCGGGAGTGCAGAGACGCAGTATTTT

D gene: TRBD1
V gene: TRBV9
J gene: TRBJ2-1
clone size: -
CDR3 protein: CASSPRQGVNNEQFF
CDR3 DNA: TGTGCCAGCAGCCCCCGACAGGGGGTTAACAATGAGCAGTTCTTC

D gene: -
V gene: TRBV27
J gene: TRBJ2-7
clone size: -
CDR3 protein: CASSLSETPSSYEQYF
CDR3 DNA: TGTGCCAGCAGTTTATCTGAGACACCAAGCTCCTACGAGCAGTACTTC

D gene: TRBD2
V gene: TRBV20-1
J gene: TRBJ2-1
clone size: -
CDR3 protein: CSASGRAVDEQFF
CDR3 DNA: TGCAGTGCTAGCGGGAGGGCCGTGGATGAGCAGTTCTTC

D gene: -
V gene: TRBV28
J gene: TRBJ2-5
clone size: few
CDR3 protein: CASSLHFQETQYF
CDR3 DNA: TGTGCCAGCAGTTTGCACTTTCAAGAGACCCAGTACTTC

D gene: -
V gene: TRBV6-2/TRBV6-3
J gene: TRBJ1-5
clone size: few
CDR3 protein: CASSSAGVRGNQPQHF
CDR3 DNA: TGTGCCAGCAGCTCCGCGGGGGTCCGCGGCAATCAGCCCCAGCATTTT

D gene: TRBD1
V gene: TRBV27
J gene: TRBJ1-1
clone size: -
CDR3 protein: CASSIQGSAEAFF
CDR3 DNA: TGTGCCAGCAGTATACAGGGGTCCGCTGAAGCTTTCTTT

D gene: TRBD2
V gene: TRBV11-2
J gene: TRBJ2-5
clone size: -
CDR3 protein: CASSRRGAGGPEETQYF
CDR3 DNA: TGTGCCAGCAGCCGGAGGGGTGCGGGAGGGCCCGAGGAGACCCAGTACTTC

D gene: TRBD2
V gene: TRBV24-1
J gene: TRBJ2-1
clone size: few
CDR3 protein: CATSDGGVSSYNERFF
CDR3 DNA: TGTGCCACCAGTGATGGGGGGGTTAGCTCCTACAATGAGCGGTTCTTC

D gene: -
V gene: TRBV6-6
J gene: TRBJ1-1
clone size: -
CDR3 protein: CASRSNLAGVTEAFF
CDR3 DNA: TGTGCCAGCAGAAGTAATCTTGCAGGGGTAACTGAAGCTTTCTTT

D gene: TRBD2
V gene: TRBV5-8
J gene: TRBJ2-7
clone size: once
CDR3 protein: CASSKGLAGETEQYF
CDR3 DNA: TGTGCCAGCAGCAAGGGACTAGCGGGAGAAACCGAGCAGTACTTC

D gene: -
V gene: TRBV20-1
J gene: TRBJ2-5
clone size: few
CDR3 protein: CSTREAKETQYF
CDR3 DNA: TGCAGCACAAGGGAGGCTAAAGAGACCCAGTACTTC

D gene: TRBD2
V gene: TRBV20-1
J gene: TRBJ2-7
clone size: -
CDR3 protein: CSAPQRGSYEQYF
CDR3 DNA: TGCAGTGCTCCACAGCGGGGGTCCTACGAGCAGTACTTC

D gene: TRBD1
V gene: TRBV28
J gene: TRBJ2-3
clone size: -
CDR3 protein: CASSPLETGYPDTQYF
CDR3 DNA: TGTGCCAGCAGTCCCCTGGAGACAGGGTACCCAGATACGCAGTATTTT

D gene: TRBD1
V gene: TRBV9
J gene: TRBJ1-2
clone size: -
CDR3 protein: CASSATTGQGKGHGYTF
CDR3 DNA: TGTGCCAGCAGCGCCACTACCGGACAGGGGAAGGGGCATGGCTACACCTTC

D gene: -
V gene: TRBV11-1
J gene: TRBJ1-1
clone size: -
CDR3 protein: CASSPYVTVSTEAFF
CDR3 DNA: TGTGCCAGCAGCCCCTACGTGACGGTGAGCACTGAAGCTTTCTTT

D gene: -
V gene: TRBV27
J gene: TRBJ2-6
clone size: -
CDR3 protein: CASTRSGAGANVLTF
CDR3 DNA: TGTGCCAGCACCCGCTCCGGGGCTGGGGCCAACGTCCTGACTTTC

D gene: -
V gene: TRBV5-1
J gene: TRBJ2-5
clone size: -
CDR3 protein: CASSLGRVSNEQYF
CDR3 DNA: TGCGCCAGCAGCTTGGGTCGCGTATCTAATGAGCAGTACTTC

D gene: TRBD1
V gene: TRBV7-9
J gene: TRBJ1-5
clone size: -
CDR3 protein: CASSSIDRGGQPQHF
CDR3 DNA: TGTGCCAGCAGCTCGATCGACAGGGGTGGACAGCCCCAGCATTTT

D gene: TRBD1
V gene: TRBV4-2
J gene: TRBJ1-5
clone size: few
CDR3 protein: CASSQGQAQGQPQHF
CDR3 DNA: TGTGCCAGCAGCCAGGGACAGGCCCAGGGTCAGCCCCAGCATTTT

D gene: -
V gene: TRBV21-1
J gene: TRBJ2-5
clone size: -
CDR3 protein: CASSTNGQGAPYQETQYF
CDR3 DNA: TGTGCCAGCAGCACCAACGGACAGGGGGCACCGTACCAAGAGACCCAGTACTTC

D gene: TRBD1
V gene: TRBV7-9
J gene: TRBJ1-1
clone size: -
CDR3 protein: CASSSLDRGLDTEAFF
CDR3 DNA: TGTGCCAGCAGCTCCTTGGACAGGGGGCTTGACACTGAAGCTTTCTTT

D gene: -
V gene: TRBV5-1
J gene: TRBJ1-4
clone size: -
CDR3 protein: CASSLGGTEKLFF
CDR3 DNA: TGCGCCAGCAGCTTGGGGGGGACCGAAAAACTGTTTTTT

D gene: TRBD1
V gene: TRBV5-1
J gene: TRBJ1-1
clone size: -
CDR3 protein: CASSLAGQRTGVEAFF
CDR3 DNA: TGCGCCAGCAGCTTGGCCGGTCAGCGGACAGGGGTCGAAGCTTTCTTT

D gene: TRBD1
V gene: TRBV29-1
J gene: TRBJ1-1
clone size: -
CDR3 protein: CSVGAPQGVITEAFF
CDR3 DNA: TGCAGCGTTGGGGCGCCACAGGGGGTTATCACTGAAGCTTTCTTT

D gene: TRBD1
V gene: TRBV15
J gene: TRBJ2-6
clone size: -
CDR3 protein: CATNTRGTGSLFSGANVLTF
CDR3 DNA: TGTGCCACCAACACTAGAGGGACAGGATCATTATTCTCTGGGGCCAACGTCCTGACTTTC

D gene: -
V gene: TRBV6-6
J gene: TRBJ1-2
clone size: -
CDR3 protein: CASSYSTQGANYGYTF
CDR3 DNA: TGTGCCAGCAGTTACTCGACACAGGGAGCTAACTATGGCTACACCTTC

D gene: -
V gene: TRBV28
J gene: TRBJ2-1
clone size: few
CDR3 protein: CASSLGGPPNEQFF
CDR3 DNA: TGTGCCAGCAGTTTGGGCGGCCCTCCCAATGAGCAGTTCTTC

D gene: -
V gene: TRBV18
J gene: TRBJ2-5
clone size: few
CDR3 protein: CASSPAEQETQYF
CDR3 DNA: TGTGCCAGCTCACCTGCCGAACAAGAGACCCAGTACTTC

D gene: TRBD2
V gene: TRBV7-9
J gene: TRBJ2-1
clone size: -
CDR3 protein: CASSTRTSLVSNEQFF
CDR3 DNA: TGTGCCAGCAGCACGCGGACTAGCCTGGTTTCCAATGAGCAGTTCTTC

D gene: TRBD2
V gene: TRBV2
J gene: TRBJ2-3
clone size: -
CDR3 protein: CASSSQEGLAGVTDTQYF
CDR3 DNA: TGTGCCAGCAGCTCCCAGGAGGGGCTAGCGGGAGTTACAGATACGCAGTATTTT

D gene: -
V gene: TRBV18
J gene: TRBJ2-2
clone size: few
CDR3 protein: CASSAPNTGELFF
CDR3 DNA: TGTGCCAGCTCAGCACCGAACACCGGGGAGCTGTTTTTT